This T cell receptor (beta chain) emerged from a study of T-cell memory formation after mild COVID-19. Overall study context: TCR clusters showed largely donor specificity.

Regarding the study as a whole: Mainly in CM and EM were contracting CD4+ clones; CD8+ were in EMRA.

MiXCR, applied by TCRdb to the 5' RACE reads, yields one record per CDR3 protein. The sample has approximately 45,000 distinct CDR3 sequences; roughly 7.2% are singletons. Many counts were recorded for this clonotype. Its antigen is unidentified. The CDR3 loop spans 13 amino acids. V lost 3 bases to trimming and J lost 8 bases; unmatched junction nucleotides: 5. Germline V gene lookup returns CDR1 LGHNA and CDR2 YNFKEQ. The receptor was isolated from an adult who had mild COVID-19 (a few samples of this study predate the infection). Cell type and time point are not known. The chain combines TRBV4-2 with TRBJ1-2, with 8 bases aligning to TRBD1. The source material was PBMCs or a T cell subset sorted from them (not recorded which). The CDR3 loop is CASSQDRVEGYTF. CDR3 DNA sequence: TGTGCCAGCAGCCAGGACAGGGTAGAGGGCTACACCTTC.